These 21 T cell receptor beta chains came from one sample sequenced in a study of T cell responses to AZD1222 COVID-19 vaccine. This table comes from immunoSEQ multiplex PCR, and its TCRdb copy is limited to in-frame clones, with some not included. The sample consists of 90,000 to 150,000 clones, roughly 90% of them appearing once. The source material was peripheral blood, sampled on day 0 of AZD1222 vaccination. The receptors shown here come from an adult in good health.

The chain is built from TRBV9 and TRBJ1-2; no firm D call. CDR1 is SGDLS, CDR2 YYNGEE, per germline. V gave up 0 bases and J gave up 2 bases, with 11 bases separating them. There are 15 residues in the CDR3. CDR3 amino acids: CASSVDEPANYGYTF. The CDR3 coding sequence is TGTGCCAGCAGCGTAGACGAGCCGGCCAACTATGGCTACACCTTC.

This chain connects TRBV13 to TRBJ1-1, with D hard to call. The length of the CDR3 is 12 residues. V was clipped by 2 bases and J by 7 bases, with 8 bases between them. Per the germline V gene, CDR1 is PRHDT and CDR2 is FYEKMQ (reference sequence). CDR3 sequence: CASSLNTIEAFF. The DNA for the CDR3 is TGTGCCAGCAGCTTAAACACCATTGAAGCTTTCTTT.

This chain joins TRBV9 and TRBJ1-2, with TRBD1 as a possible D gene (5 bases). The germline V gene encodes CDR1 SGDLS and CDR2 YYNGEE. CDR3 length: 13 amino acids. Trimming took off 0 bases at V and 6 bases at J, with 9 bases between the two ends. The CDR3 is CASSVGAGNGYTF. The CDR3 nucleotides are TGTGCCAGCAGCGTAGGGGCAGGGAATGGCTACACCTTC.

V usage is TRBV2 and J usage is TRBJ1-3, with 9 bases matching TRBD1. J gave up 3 bases and V 4 bases, and 4 bases lay outside the gene matches. The CDR3 totals 15 residues. Germline loops: CDR1 SNHLY, CDR2 FYNNEI. The DNA of the CDR3 is TGTGCCAGCAGTGGTGGACAGGGGTATGGAAACACCATATATTTT. Translated, it gives CASSGGQGYGNTIYF.

The chain couples TRBV6-2 or TRBV6-3 to TRBJ2-1, with TRBD2 identical over 7 bases. Trimming removed 4 bases from V and 9 bases from J; junction bases left unmatched: 6. The length of the CDR3 is 13 residues. Germline V lookup: CDR1 MNHEY, CDR2 SVGEGT. CDR3 residues: CASSFQTSLEQFF. Here the CDR3 DNA reads TGTGCCAGCAGTTTCCAGACTAGCCTTGAGCAGTTCTTC.

This clone occurred a few times. The genes are TRBV20-1 and TRBJ2-7; D ambiguous. This CDR3 has 11 residues. Trimming took 0 bases from V and 9 from J, leaving 9 bases between them. Germline lookup yields CDR1 DFQATT and CDR2 SNEGSKA (reference sequence). CDR3 region: CSAREGPRQYF. CDR3 nucleotide sequence: TGCAGTGCTAGAGAGGGTCCCCGGCAGTACTTC.

A single count supports this clone. The V gene is TRBV6-1, the J gene TRBJ2-6; 8 positions match TRBD1. Germline V lookup: CDR1 MNHNS, CDR2 SASEGT. There are 18 residues in the CDR3. Germline trimming cut 4 bases from V and 0 bases from J; bases unmatched to any gene: 8. CDR3 amino acids: CASSGRGTGHSGANVLTF. In DNA, the CDR3 is TGTGCCAGCAGTGGTCGAGGGACAGGCCACTCTGGGGCCAACGTCCTGACTTTC.

This chain joins TRBV10-3 and TRBJ2-1; D remains ambiguous. V dropped 1 base and J dropped 3 bases, with 1 base sitting between them. The CDR3 extends over 12 amino acids. CDR1 ENHRY and CDR2 SYGVKD come from the germline V gene. The CDR3 is CAISEYYNEQFF. The CDR3 bases are TGTGCCATCAGTGAGTACTACAATGAGCAGTTCTTC.

The chain is built from TRBV12-3 or TRBV12-4 and TRBJ1-2; 7 positions agree with TRBD1. The J segment lost 2 bases and the V segment lost 6 bases, leaving 3 bases of the junction unmatched. There are 13 residues in the CDR3. The CDR3 loop reads CASSPGQNYGYTF. CDR3 in DNA: TGTGCCAGCAGCCCGGGACAGAACTATGGCTACACCTTC.

The J gene is TRBJ2-3, the V gene TRBV9; 9 bases are shared with TRBD2. Germline V gene lookup returns CDR1 SGDLS and CDR2 YYNGEE. This CDR3 contains 17 residues. The junction had 16 bases not matched to a gene; V was cut back by 6 bases and J by 5 bases. CDR3 sequence reads: CASKRGGGASTQDTQYF. The CDR3 DNA is TGTGCCAGCAAACGAGGCGGGGGGGCTTCGACCCAAGATACGCAGTATTTT.

V is TRBV19 and J is TRBJ2-7, with 8 bases lining up with TRBD1. There are 14 residues in the CDR3. V lost 5 bases to trimming and J lost 6 bases; unmatched junction nucleotides: 9. The germline V gene has CDR1 LNHDA and CDR2 SQIVND (reference sequence). The chain's CDR3 is CASSPTGVIGEQYF. DNA for the CDR3: TGTGCCAGTAGTCCGACAGGGGTTATAGGCGAGCAGTACTTC.

This chain connects TRBV6-5 to TRBJ1-5; TRBD1 agrees at 8 bases. The CDR3 is made up of 15 amino acids. From germline, CDR1 is MNHEY and CDR2 SVGAGI. V lost 4 bases, J lost 3 bases, and 5 bases stayed unmatched. The CDR3 DNA reads as TGTGCCAGCAGTTTCCAGGACAGGGCCAATCAGCCCCAGCATTTT. Translated, it gives CASSFQDRANQPQHF.

This chain connects TRBV5-4 to TRBJ2-6; D uncertain. This CDR3 spans 13 amino acids. The germline V gene has CDR1 SGHNT and CDR2 YYREEE (reference sequence). V gave up 7 bases and J gave up 2 bases, with 7 bases separating them. CDR3 residues: CASERAGANVLTF. The DNA for the CDR3 is TGTGCCAGCGAAAGGGCTGGGGCCAACGTCCTGACTTTC.

The chain links TRBV19 to TRBJ2-7; D is perhaps TRBD1 (7 bases). The CDR3 totals 12 residues. V was shortened by 6 bases and J by 5 bases, with 11 bases between the two germline ends. Germline assignment: CDR1 LNHDA and CDR2 SQIVND (reference sequence). The CDR3 DNA reads TGTGCCAGTAGGCAGGGGGGACACGAGCAGTACTTC. Translation gives CASRQGGHEQYF.

The gene calls are TRBV10-3 and TRBJ1-3; 7 bases line up with TRBD1. The CDR3 extends over 16 amino acids. Germline trimming cut 5 bases from V and 0 bases from J; bases unmatched to any gene: 7. Per the germline V gene, CDR1 is ENHRY and CDR2 is SYGVKD. The CDR3 region has the DNA TGTGCCATCAGTCCTCCCCAGGGGGGCTCTGGAAACACCATATATTTT. Its translation is CAISPPQGGSGNTIYF.

This chain connects TRBV27 to TRBJ1-5; the D is unclear. CDR3 length: 15 residues. Germline V gene data show CDR1 as MNHEY and CDR2 as SMNVEV (reference sequence). Between the trimmed V and J ends, which lost 3 bases and 2 bases, there was a span of 11 bases. The CDR3 loop reads CASSFTGYGNQPQHF. The DNA of the CDR3 is TGTGCCAGCAGTTTCACGGGGTATGGCAATCAGCCCCAGCATTTT.

J is TRBJ1-4 and V is TRBV4-1; D possibly corresponds to TRBD1 (5 bases). The CDR3 loop spans 17 amino acids. Germline values: CDR1 MGHRA, CDR2 YSYEKL. V was pared by 0 bases and J by 8 bases, with 19 bases between. CDR3 residues: CASSQDVGTDTGEKLFF. CDR3 nucleotide sequence: TGCGCCAGCAGCCAAGATGTGGGGACTGACACGGGGGAAAAACTGTTTTTT.

The V gene is TRBV4-1, the J gene TRBJ1-1, with 7 bases aligning to TRBD1. CDR3 size: 14 residues. With V trimmed by 6 bases and J by 0 bases, 4 bases remained unmatched. The germline V gene encodes CDR1 MGHRA and CDR2 YSYEKL. In DNA, the CDR3 is TGCGCCAGCAGACCGGGACAGATGAACACTGAAGCTTTCTTT. It codes for CASRPGQMNTEAFF.

This chain joins TRBV7-2 and TRBJ2-7; 9 bases are a match to TRBD2. Germline loops: CDR1 SGHTA, CDR2 FQGNSA. With 5 bases clipped from V and 7 bases from J, the junction kept 12 bases outside the gene matches. The CDR3 covers 15 residues. The CDR3 sequence: CASSLSGGPGGEQYF. CDR3 bases: TGTGCCAGCAGCCTTAGCGGGGGACCCGGGGGGGAGCAGTACTTC.

V is TRBV5-5 and J is TRBJ1-2; D uncertain. CDR3 length: 13 amino acids. Per the germline V gene, CDR1 is SGHKS and CDR2 is YYEKEE (reference sequence). V lost 2 bases and J lost 0, with 5 bases in between. CDR3 nucleotide sequence: TGTGCCAGCAGCTTCTCCGCTAACTATGGCTACACCTTC. This encodes CASSFSANYGYTF.

The chain recombines TRBV24-1 with TRBJ2-1; no reliable D call. CDR3 length: 15 amino acids. With 4 bases removed from V and 0 bases from J, the gap between germline ends came to 9 bases. Germline V gives CDR1 KGHDR, CDR2 SFDVKD. CDR3 sequence reads: CATSDRLSSYNEQFF. As DNA, the CDR3 is TGTGCCACCAGTGACCGGCTCTCCTCCTACAATGAGCAGTTCTTC.